A single sample is the source of the 32 T cell receptor beta chains below, sequenced in a study of memory CD4+ T cells and cytomegalovirus serostatus (dated by TCRdb to between 2018 and 2020). Single viable CD3+CD4+CD8-CD45RO+ cells were sorted as memory CD4+ T cells on a FACSAria II. Library preparation employed the immunoSEQ multiplex PCR assay. In TCRdb, the immuneACCESS table is reduced to in-frame sequences with V and J assigned. These tables do not hold every clone; where another copy was compared, an unresolved V gene accounts for under half, and the others remain unexplained. Counted in this sample were about 75,000 clones; about 73% of them appeared once. 2.6% of the sample is held by the ten biggest clonotypes. The sample taken for sequencing was memory CD4+ T cells from blood. Receptor source: an adult in good health and CMV-seropositive.

The V call is TRBV10-3, the J call TRBJ1-2, with 9 bases identical to TRBD1. The CDR3 is made up of 14 amino acids. Trimming at V came to 4 bases and at J to 8 bases, leaving 8 bases not matched to a gene. From germline, CDR1 is ENHRY and CDR2 SYGVKD. This CDR3 reads CAISGTQGAGGYTF. The CDR3 bases are TGTGCCATCAGTGGGACACAGGGGGCGGGCGGCTACACCTTC.

The chain has TRBV19 and TRBJ2-7; TRBD1 agrees at 7 bases. The junction had 9 bases not matched to a gene; V was cut back by 3 bases and J by 4 bases. Germline V CDR1 and CDR2: LNHDA, SQIVND (reference sequence). This CDR3 is 15 amino acids long. In DNA form, the CDR3 reads TGTGCCAGTAGTATTTCGGGACAGAGCCAATACGAGCAGTACTTC. Its translation: CASSISGQSQYEQYF. The entire variable domain, with the rest obtained from reference TRBV19 and TRBJ2-7, is as follows: DGGITQSPKYLFRKEGQNVTLSCEQNLNHDAMYWYRQDPGQGLRLIYYSQIVNDFQKGDIAEGYSVSREKKESFPLTVTSAQKNPTAFYLCASSISGQSQYEQYFGPGTRLTVT.

The rearrangement links TRBV5-4 to TRBJ1-3; possibly TRBD1 for D (5 bases). The CDR3 contains 14 residues. Per germline, CDR1 SGHNT and CDR2 YYREEE (reference sequence). The V end lost 7 bases, the J end lost 4 bases, and 15 bases lay between the germline ends. The chain's CDR3 is CASAYQGVGNTIYF. CDR3 nucleotides: TGTGCCAGCGCCTATCAGGGAGTCGGAAACACCATATATTTT.

Only one count was recorded for this clone. The rearrangement links TRBV18 to TRBJ1-1; TRBD1 might be the D (5 bases). CDR3 length: 14 amino acids. Looked up from germline, CDR1 is KGHSH and CDR2 is LQKENI. Between the trimmed V and J ends, which lost 0 bases and 5 bases, there was a span of 10 bases. The CDR3 bases are TGTGCCAGCTCACCACCGCAGGGAGGGACTGAAGCTTTCTTT. Translated, it gives CASSPPQGGTEAFF.

The chain uses TRBV19 and TRBJ2-3; 16 positions agree with TRBD2. The ends lost 4 bases at V and 9 bases at J; junction bases unmatched: 16. The CDR3 has 19 residues. The germline V gene has CDR1 LNHDA and CDR2 SQIVND (reference sequence). CDR3 loop: CASSTDGPGTSGGADTQYF. In DNA form, the CDR3 reads TGTGCCAGTAGTACCGACGGTCCCGGGACTAGCGGGGGGGCTGACACGCAGTATTTT.

This clone was picked up a small number of times. The J gene is TRBJ1-1, the V gene TRBV5-1; possible D gene TRBD1, 5 bases. With 0 bases removed from V and 3 bases from J, the gap between germline ends came to 12 bases. Germline assignment: CDR1 SGHRS and CDR2 YFSETQ. There are 15 residues in the CDR3. In DNA form, the CDR3 reads TGCGCCAGCAGCTTGGAGGGGCCAAGGGACACTGAAGCTTTCTTT. Protein product: CASSLEGPRDTEAFF. The full variable domain, completed using reference TRBV5-1 and TRBJ1-1, is KAGVTQTPRYLIKTRGQQVTLSCSPISGHRSVSWYQQTPGQGLQFLFEYFSETQRNKGNFPGRFSGRQFSNSRSEMNVSTLELGDSALYLCASSLEGPRDTEAFFGQGTRLTVV.

This clone was detected only once. The chain links TRBV10-3 to TRBJ1-5; no clear D. CDR3 length: 15 amino acids. Germline V gene sequence: CDR1 ENHRY, CDR2 SYGVKD. V lost 2 bases and J lost 0, with 8 bases in between. Here the CDR3 reads CAISEGFLSNQPQHF. The CDR3 DNA is TGTGCCATCAGTGAGGGGTTCCTTAGCAATCAGCCCCAGCATTTT.

This sequence joins TRBV11-3 and TRBJ2-3, with 9 bases matching TRBD1. The germline gives CDR1 SGHNT, CDR2 YENEEA. This CDR3 region has 15 residues. V shed 3 bases and J 2 bases; nucleotides not matched to a gene: 3. The CDR3 DNA sequence: TGTGCCAGCAGCTTGGACAGGGGTATCACAGATACGCAGTATTTT. Translating gives CASSLDRGITDTQYF.

As to this clone: In the same sample, other DNA sequences code for this CDR3. CDR3 DNA: TGTGCCAGCAGCACCGGACAGGGGATTGGCTACACCTTC. Amino acid sequence: CASSTGQGIGYTF. The chain employs TRBV7-9 and TRBJ1-2; 9 bases match TRBD1. V trimming: 5 bases; J trimming: 7 bases; junction bases outside the gene matches: 5. CDR1 is SEHNR and CDR2 is FQNEAQ in the germline V gene (reference sequence). The CDR3 sequence is 13 residues long.

This clone came up once. This chain connects TRBV5-6 to TRBJ1-1; D is ambiguous. The CDR3 length is 12 residues. The germline CDR1 and CDR2 sequences are SGHDT and YYEEEE. V lost 0 bases, J lost 4 bases, and 4 bases lay in between. The CDR3 protein is CASSLVPTEAFF. The CDR3 nucleotides are TGTGCCAGCAGCTTGGTTCCCACTGAAGCTTTCTTT.

V is TRBV9 and J is TRBJ2-2, with TRBD2 identical over 7 bases. The CDR3 sequence is 14 residues long. J lost 4 bases, V lost 2 bases, and 2 bases had no gene match. Per the germline V gene, CDR1 is SGDLS and CDR2 is YYNGEE. CDR3 in amino acids: CASSVGGGTGELFF. CDR3 nucleotides: TGTGCCAGCAGCGTCGGCGGGGGCACCGGGGAGCTGTTTTTT.

This chain links TRBV18 with TRBJ1-3, with TRBD1 as a possible D gene (5 bases). The length of the CDR3 is 16 residues. Germline lookup yields CDR1 KGHSH and CDR2 LQKENI. Between the trimmed V and J ends, which lost 3 bases and 3 bases, there was a span of 15 bases. The CDR3 reads CASSPSQTANGNTIYF. The CDR3 bases are TGTGCCAGCTCACCTTCTCAGACAGCTAATGGAAACACCATATATTTT.

The chain links TRBV7-2 to TRBJ2-5, with D perhaps TRBD2 (5 bases). CDR3 length: 15 residues. Deletions cut 3 bases from V and 5 bases from J, with 16 bases between. The germline V gene has CDR1 SGHTA and CDR2 FQGNSA. In DNA, the CDR3 is TGTGCCAGCAGCTTTGCCTCGGGGTTAGGGGAGACCCAGTACTTC. Protein product: CASSFASGLGETQYF. The full variable domain, its missing parts supplied by reference TRBV7-2 and TRBJ2-5, is GAGVSQSPSNKVTEKGKDVELRCDPISGHTALYWYRQSLGQGLEFLIYFQGNSAPDKSGLPSDRFSAERTGGSVSTLTIQRTQQEDSAVYLCASSFASGLGETQYFGPGTRLLVL.

CDR3 amino acids: CASSGRDSEVSGNTIYF. The CDR3 DNA sequence: TGTGCCAGCAGCGGAAGGGACAGTGAGGTCTCTGGAAACACCATATATTTT. J is TRBJ1-3 and V is TRBV11-2; 7 bases agree with TRBD1. Trimming cost V 5 bases and J 0 bases; bases outside gene matches: 10. CDR3 length equals 17 residues. Germline V lookup: CDR1 SGHAT, CDR2 FQNNGV.

The V and J genes are TRBV9 and TRBJ1-6; D ambiguous. CDR3 length equals 14 residues. In germline, CDR1 is SGDLS, CDR2 YYNGEE. V dropped 2 bases and J dropped 9 bases, with 12 bases sitting between them. The CDR3 DNA sequence: TGTGCCAGCAGCGTTGCAAGGGTAGGTTCACCCCTCCACTTT. Translated, it gives CASSVARVGSPLHF.

This clone was found a few times. CDR3 nucleotides: TGCGCCAGCAGTGGCAGGGGAGGCACTGAAGCTTTCTTT. It is translated as CASSGRGGTEAFF. The V and J genes are TRBV10-1 and TRBJ1-1; the D gene is possibly TRBD1 (6 bases). In germline, CDR1 is WNHNN, CDR2 SYGVQD (reference sequence). The CDR3 sequence is 13 residues long. The V end was cut by 4 bases, the J end by 4 bases, with 10 bases between.

This clone was counted a few times. This chain uses TRBV6-6 with TRBJ1-6, with 8 nucleotides matching TRBD1. CDR3 length: 14 amino acids. The germline V gene encodes CDR1 MNHNY and CDR2 SVGAGI (reference sequence). Trimming cost V 6 bases and J 7 bases; bases outside gene matches: 5. The CDR3 loop reads CASRTTGDNSPLHF. CDR3 in DNA: TGTGCCAGCAGGACGACAGGGGACAATTCACCCCTCCACTTT.

V and J are TRBV5-8 and TRBJ2-1; TRBD2 might be the D (5 bases). V was trimmed by 3 bases and J by 0 bases, leaving 10 bases between them. Germline lookup yields CDR1 SGHTS and CDR2 YDEGEE. This CDR3 comprises 15 residues. This CDR3 reads CASSWEWASYNEQFF. CDR3 DNA sequence: TGTGCCAGCAGCTGGGAGTGGGCCTCCTACAATGAGCAGTTCTTC.

This clone has just a few counts. The gene calls are TRBV4-1 and TRBJ1-5; D is ambiguous. Germline V gives CDR1 MGHRA, CDR2 YSYEKL. V was pared by 0 bases and J by 0 bases, with 12 bases between. The CDR3 totals 17 residues. The CDR3 spells CASSQDVSVGSNQPQHF. CDR3 DNA: TGCGCCAGCAGCCAAGATGTTTCCGTGGGTAGCAATCAGCCCCAGCATTTT.

This clone was detected once. The rearrangement links TRBV5-4 to TRBJ2-7, with no clear D. V lost 2 bases to trimming and J lost 6 bases, with 12 bases between them. The CDR3 consists of 13 residues. The germline V gene has CDR1 SGHNT and CDR2 YYREEE (reference sequence). CDR3 nucleotides: TGTGCCAGCAGCTTTCCAGATAGAGGCGAGCAGTACTTC. It specifies CASSFPDRGEQYF.

The chain employs TRBV11-3 and TRBJ1-1; D uncertain. Trimming cost V 5 bases and J 3 bases, with 16 bases left between them. Per the germline V gene, CDR1 is SGHNT and CDR2 is YENEEA. This CDR3 region has 15 residues. CDR3 DNA sequence: TGTGCCAGCAGCGTTAGGACTACCCAGGACACTGAAGCTTTCTTT. This sequence encodes CASSVRTTQDTEAFF.

This chain connects TRBV5-1 to TRBJ2-2; 8 bases match TRBD2. This CDR3 has 14 residues. The V gene end was trimmed by 9 bases and the J gene end by 1 base; junction bases not matched to a gene: 5. Germline CDR1 is SGHRS and CDR2 is YFSETQ. The CDR3 spells CATRGGLNTGELFF. The CDR3 coding sequence is TGCGCCACCCGGGGGGGATTGAACACCGGGGAGCTGTTTTTT.

This clone was observed a few times. Here the CDR3 omits its conserved ending phenylalanine or tryptophan, so a read error is the likely source. The DNA is left out, because the CDR3 cannot be placed on it with certainty; the CDR3 is given as TCRdb lists it. The gene calls are TRBV6-5 and TRBJ1-4; TRBD1 reflects the table's D call only, with no check against the DNA. The CDR3 extends over 14 residues, inclusive of both ends. Germline loops: CDR1 MNHEY, CDR2 SVGAGI. The CDR3 sequence is CASSYTQRLGQTFC.

This rearrangement joins TRBV30 to TRBJ1-3; TRBD1 might be the D (5 bases). CDR3 length equals 15 residues. CDR1 is GTSNPN and CDR2 is SVGIG in the germline V gene (reference sequence). The V end was cut by 0 bases, the J end by 3 bases, with 12 bases between. CDR3 region: CAWSVLRGRGNTIYF. Here the CDR3 DNA reads TGTGCCTGGAGTGTACTTAGGGGACGTGGAAACACCATATATTTT.

The chain is built from TRBV18 and TRBJ1-4, with a weak D call TRBD1 (6 bases). V was trimmed by 3 bases and J by 6 bases, leaving 14 bases between them. CDR1 and CDR2 from the germline V gene are KGHSH and LQKENI. This CDR3 is built from 15 residues. The CDR3 sequence is CASSPTTGSDEKLFF. CDR3 bases: TGTGCCAGCTCACCTACAACAGGGTCCGATGAAAAACTGTTTTTT.

The V gene is TRBV28, the J gene TRBJ1-4; 7 bases align to TRBD1. With 4 bases clipped from V and 8 bases from J, the junction kept 10 bases outside the gene matches. The germline CDR1 and CDR2 sequences are MDHEN and SYDVKM. The CDR3 is 15 residues long. CDR3 sequence (DNA): TGTGCCAGCAGTTACTCAGAGGGGGCGGAAGAAAAACTGTTTTTT. The encoded protein is CASSYSEGAEEKLFF.

This sequence joins TRBV2 and TRBJ2-5; 8 nucleotides line up with TRBD2. With V trimmed by 8 bases and J by 3 bases, 5 bases remained unmatched. CDR1 SNHLY and CDR2 FYNNEI come from the germline V gene. The CDR3 spans 13 residues. The CDR3 coding sequence is TGTGCCAGCGGACTAGCTAGCGAAGAGACCCAGTACTTC. It encodes CASGLASEETQYF. Variable domain in full (rest from reference TRBV2 and TRBJ2-5): EPEVTQTPSHQVTQMGQEVILRCVPISNHLYFYWYRQILGQKVEFLVSFYNNEISEKSEIFDDQFSVERPDGSNFTLKIRSTKLEDSAMYFCASGLASEETQYFGPGTRLLVL.

This chain connects TRBV10-1 to TRBJ2-7; no clear D gene. Trimming took 0 bases from V and 3 from J, leaving 9 bases between them. The CDR3 length is 14 residues. CDR1 WNHNN and CDR2 SYGVQD come from the germline V gene (reference sequence). DNA for the CDR3: TGCGCCAGCAGTGAGTCGGGTGAAGGCTACGAGCAGTACTTC. Translated: CASSESGEGYEQYF.

This chain uses TRBV5-4 with TRBJ2-5; TRBD1 is a possible D gene (6 bases). V shed 4 bases and J shed 2 bases, with 15 bases lying between them. Germline CDR1 SGHNT, CDR2 YYREEE (reference sequence). This CDR3 comprises 15 residues. The CDR3 coding sequence is TGTGCCAGCAGCATCCGGACAGCTTTACAAGAGACCCAGTACTTC. This translates into CASSIRTALQETQYF.

The chain joins TRBV10-1 to TRBJ2-7; tentatively, D is TRBD1 (6 bases). V lost 5 bases to trimming and J lost 2 bases, with 10 bases between them. The CDR3 loop spans 13 amino acids. Germline values: CDR1 WNHNN, CDR2 SYGVQD (reference sequence). In DNA form, the CDR3 reads TGCGCCAGCAGTCGGACAGCCGCCTACGAGCAGTACTTC. Its protein is CASSRTAAYEQYF.

This chain connects TRBV5-4 to TRBJ1-2, with D perhaps matching TRBD1 (5 bases). The CDR3 covers 15 residues. Trimming shortened V by 1 base and J by 0 bases, and 10 bases separated the two germline ends. Germline V gives CDR1 SGHNT, CDR2 YYREEE (reference sequence). The CDR3 protein is CASSLLQGPNYGYTF. As DNA, the CDR3 is TGTGCCAGCAGCTTGCTTCAGGGCCCTAACTATGGCTACACCTTC.

The CDR3, as DNA: TGTGCCAGCAGAGCAGCAGGGAAAACTGAAGCTTTCTTT. Translated, it gives CASRAAGKTEAFF. The J gene is TRBJ1-1, the V gene TRBV28; perhaps TRBD1 as D (5 bases). This CDR3 contains 13 residues. Germline V gives CDR1 MDHEN, CDR2 SYDVKM. Trimming left V 6 bases short and J 5 bases short, with 13 bases between.